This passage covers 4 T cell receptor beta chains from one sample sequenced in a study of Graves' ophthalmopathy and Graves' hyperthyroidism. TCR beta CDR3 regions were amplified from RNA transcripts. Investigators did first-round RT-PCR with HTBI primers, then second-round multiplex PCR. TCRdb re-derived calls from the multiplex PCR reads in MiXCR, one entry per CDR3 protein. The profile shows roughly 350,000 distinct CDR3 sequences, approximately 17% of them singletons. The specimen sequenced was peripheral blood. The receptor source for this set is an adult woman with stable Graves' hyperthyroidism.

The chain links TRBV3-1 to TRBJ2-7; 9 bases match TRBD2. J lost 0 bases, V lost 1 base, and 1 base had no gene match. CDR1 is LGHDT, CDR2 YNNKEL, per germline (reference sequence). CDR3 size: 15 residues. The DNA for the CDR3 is TGTGCCAGCAGCCAAGTGACTAGCGGCTCCTACGAGCAGTACGTC. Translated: CASSQVTSGSYEQYV.

The CDR3 reads CASSSNQNSPLHF. The DNA for the CDR3 is TGTGCCAGCAGTTCCAATCAAAATTCACCCCTCCACTTT. This rearrangement joins TRBV12-3 or TRBV12-4 to TRBJ1-6; D is unresolved. V was shortened by 4 bases and J by 7 bases, with 8 bases between the two germline ends. This CDR3 is built from 13 residues.

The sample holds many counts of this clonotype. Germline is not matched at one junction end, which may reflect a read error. This chain's CDR3 is CASSLVLGPYVQYF. DNA of the CDR3: TGTGCCAGCAGTTTAGTACTAGGACCCTACGTGCAGTACTTC. The rearrangement links TRBV28 to TRBJ2-7; perhaps TRBD2 as D (5 bases). CDR1 MDHEN and CDR2 SYDVKM come from the germline V gene. This CDR3 region has 14 residues.

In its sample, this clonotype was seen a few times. In nucleotides, the CDR3 is TGTGCCAGCAGTTCGGTGGGCACTGAAGCTTTCTTT. The encoded protein is CASSSVGTEAFF. The chain combines TRBV12-3 or TRBV12-4 with TRBJ1-1; D gene unclear. The CDR3 totals 12 residues. With 4 bases removed from V and 4 bases from J, the gap between germline ends came to 7 bases.